Shown below are 9 T cell receptor beta chains from a single sample sequenced in a study of T cell changes during pregnancy in multiple sclerosis. The data were produced by immunoSEQ multiplex PCR, yet TCRdb's version contains in-frame clones alone and is incomplete. The sample holds 95,000 to 100,000 clones, about 91% seen once. The sample consisted of peripheral blood, taken in the second trimester of pregnancy. The receptors were sampled from a female donor with multiple sclerosis, enrolled in a pregnancy study.

The chain is built from TRBV19 and TRBJ1-1; 7 positions match TRBD1. Looked up from germline, CDR1 is LNHDA and CDR2 is SQIVND (reference sequence). The CDR3 loop spans 17 amino acids. V lost 4 bases and J lost 1; bases outside the gene matches: 12. CDR3 DNA: TGTGCCAGTAGTACCCTTGAGACCGGGACAGAGAACACTGAAGCTTTCTTT. Protein sequence: CASSTLETGTENTEAFF.

This clone came up once. This rearrangement joins TRBV2 to TRBJ2-1; D might be TRBD2 (7 bases). The CDR3 is 16 residues long. Trimming pared 4 bases from V and 9 bases from J, leaving 22 bases between. The germline CDR1 and CDR2 sequences are SNHLY and FYNNEI. Here the CDR3 reads CASSVGGGGSSSEQFF. In DNA, the CDR3 is TGTGCCAGCAGTGTAGGGGGGGGAGGGTCTAGCAGTGAGCAGTTCTTC.

V and J are TRBV28 and TRBJ1-2, with TRBD1 as a possible D gene (6 bases). CDR3 size: 15 residues. Germline CDR1 reads MDHEN; CDR2 reads SYDVKM. With 3 bases removed from V and 0 bases from J, the gap between germline ends came to 11 bases. Here the CDR3 reads CASSFGGAPNYGYTF. CDR3 DNA: TGTGCCAGCAGTTTTGGGGGCGCTCCTAACTATGGCTACACCTTC.

The chain employs TRBV2 and TRBJ1-2; 8 bases map to TRBD1. The germline gives CDR1 SNHLY, CDR2 FYNNEI. The CDR3 is made up of 12 amino acids. With 9 bases clipped from V and 13 bases from J, the junction kept 13 bases outside the gene matches. The CDR3 region is CASTTGAALGTF. Here the CDR3 DNA reads TGTGCCAGTACGACAGGGGCCGCCTTAGGCACCTTC.

This clone occurred once. J is TRBJ1-4 and V is TRBV7-6; D not resolved. CDR1 SGHVS and CDR2 FNYEAQ come from the germline V gene. The V end was cut by 1 base, the J end by 5 bases, with 8 bases between. CDR3 length: 14 amino acids. CDR3 loop: CASSLVPGNEKLFF. The CDR3 bases are TGTGCCAGCAGCTTAGTCCCCGGGAATGAAAAACTGTTTTTT.

The V gene is TRBV7-8, the J gene TRBJ2-7, with 9 bases fitting TRBD1. Germline CDR1 reads SGHVS; CDR2 reads FQNEAQ. V shed 6 bases, J shed 6 bases, and the junction held 9 bases outside the gene matches. The CDR3 has 14 amino acids. The DNA of the CDR3 is TGTGCCAGCAGTTTGCCTGGGACAGGGCTCGAGCAGTACTTC. Translating gives CASSLPGTGLEQYF.

The chain employs TRBV6-1 and TRBJ2-1; TRBD2 matches at 10 bases. The V segment lost 2 bases and the J segment 2 bases; nucleotides outside the gene matches: 3. CDR1 is MNHNS, CDR2 SASEGT, per germline. This CDR3 has 16 residues. DNA of the CDR3: TGTGCCAGCAGTGAAACCGGGACTAGCGCCTACAATGAGCAGTTCTTC. Protein product: CASSETGTSAYNEQFF.

The rearrangement uses TRBV27 and TRBJ2-3; D may be TRBD2 (5 bases). The V gene's germline CDR1 is MNHEY and CDR2 SMNVEV (reference sequence). This CDR3 has 12 amino acids. V lost 6 bases and J lost 6, with 10 bases in between. CDR3: CASSGIGDTQYF. The CDR3 region has the DNA TGTGCCAGCAGCGGGATTGGGGATACGCAGTATTTT.

This chain links TRBV28 with TRBJ1-1; 7 nucleotides line up with TRBD1. From germline, CDR1 is MDHEN and CDR2 SYDVKM. After removal of 3 bases from V and 7 bases from J, the junction contained 5 bases not matched to a gene. The CDR3 is 13 amino acids. The CDR3 protein is CASSFDAGGEAFF. The CDR3 DNA follows: TGTGCCAGCAGTTTCGACGCAGGGGGTGAAGCTTTCTTT.